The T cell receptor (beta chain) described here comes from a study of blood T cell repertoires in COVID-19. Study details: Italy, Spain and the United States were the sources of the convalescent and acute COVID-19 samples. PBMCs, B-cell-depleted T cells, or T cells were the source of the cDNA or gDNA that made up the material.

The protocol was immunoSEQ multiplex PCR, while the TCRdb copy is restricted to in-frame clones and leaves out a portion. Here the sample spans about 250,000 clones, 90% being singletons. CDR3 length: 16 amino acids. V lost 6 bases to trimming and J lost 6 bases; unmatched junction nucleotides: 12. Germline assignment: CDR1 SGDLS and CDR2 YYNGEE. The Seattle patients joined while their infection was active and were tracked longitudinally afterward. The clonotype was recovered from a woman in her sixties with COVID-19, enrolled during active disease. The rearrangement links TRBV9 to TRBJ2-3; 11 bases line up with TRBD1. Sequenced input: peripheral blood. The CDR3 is CASTVTGTGGLDTQYF. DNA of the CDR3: TGTGCCAGCACCGTTACCGGGACAGGGGGATTGGATACGCAGTATTTT.